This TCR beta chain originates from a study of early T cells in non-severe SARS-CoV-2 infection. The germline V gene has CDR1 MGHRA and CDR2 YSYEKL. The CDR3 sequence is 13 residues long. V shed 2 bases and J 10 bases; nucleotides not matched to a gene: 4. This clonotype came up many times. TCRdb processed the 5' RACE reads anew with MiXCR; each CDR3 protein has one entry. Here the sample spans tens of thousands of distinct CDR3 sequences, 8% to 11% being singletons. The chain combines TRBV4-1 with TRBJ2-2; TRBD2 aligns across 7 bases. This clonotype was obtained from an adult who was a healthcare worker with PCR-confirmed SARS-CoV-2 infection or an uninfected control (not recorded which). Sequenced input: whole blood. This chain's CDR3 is CASSQRLAVELFF. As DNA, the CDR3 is TGCGCCAGCAGCCAACGGCTAGCGGTGGAGCTGTTTTTT.